A selection of T cell receptor beta chains follows, all from one sample in a study of shared clonotypes between healthy human individuals. Libraries were prepared by immunoSEQ multiplex PCR; TCRdb keeps only in-frame clonotypes and omits some of them. The sample holds approximately 1.1 million clones, more than 75% seen once. The sample comprised memory CD4+ T cells from PBMCs. These receptors were obtained from a man aged 18 to 29 in good health. Some clones in this sample may be carry-over from other donors' samples. The CDR3 runs from the conserved cysteine through the conserved F or W. D genes are given only for firm matches. Expanded clones get a size class; other rows say once, few or many, or leave the size out.

v_call	d_call	clone_size	j_call	cdr3_nt	cdr3_aa
TRBV5-4	.	.	TRBJ2-3	TGTGCCAGCAGCTTGGACCCTAGCACAGATACGCAGTATTTT	CASSLDPSTDTQYF
TRBV7-2	.	.	TRBJ1-4	TGTGCCAGCAGCCTTCGGACGAATGAAAAACTGTTTTTT	CASSLRTNEKLFF
TRBV27	TRBD2	.	TRBJ2-7	TGTGCCAGCAGTTTATCGCGGGGGAGCGAGCAGTACTTC	CASSLSRGSEQYF
TRBV5-1	.	.	TRBJ2-7	TGCGCCAGCAGCGGACGAAGCGGGGAGCAGTACTTC	CASSGRSGEQYF
TRBV25-1	.	.	TRBJ1-4	TGTGCTAGCCGGGGGAATGAAAAACTGTTTTTT	CASRGNEKLFF
TRBV4-1	.	.	TRBJ1-4	TGCGCCAGCAGCCAAGAAGAGGGACTGAATGAAAAACTGTTTTTT	CASSQEEGLNEKLFF
TRBV5-1	.	.	TRBJ2-3	TGCGCCAGCAGCTTGGGGGGAAATTCACCTAGCACAGATACGCAGTATTTT	CASSLGGNSPSTDTQYF
TRBV18	TRBD1	.	TRBJ1-1	TGTGCCAGCTCACCCTGGACAGGGGAGAATGAAGCTTTCTTT	CASSPWTGENEAFF
TRBV7-6	.	.	TRBJ2-7	TGTGCCAGCAGCTTAGCCAGGGAAGATATCTACGAGCAGTACTTC	CASSLAREDIYEQYF
TRBV6-6	.	.	TRBJ2-5	TGTGCCAGCAGTTACGGGCAAGAGACCCAGTACTTC	CASSYGQETQYF
TRBV4-2	TRBD1	many	TRBJ1-2	TGTGCCAGCAGCCACAGCAGGGGGCTCAACTATGGCTACACCTTC	CASSHSRGLNYGYTF
TRBV5-1	.	.	TRBJ1-1	TGCGCCAGCAGCTTGGAGCGGGGGGACACTGAAGCTTTCTTT	CASSLERGDTEAFF
TRBV6-6	TRBD2	.	TRBJ2-3	TGTGCCAGCAGTTACTCTGGGGCGGGAGATCGGTCGGAGTATTTT	CASSYSGAGDRSEYF
TRBV28	.	.	TRBJ1-5	TGTGCCAGCAGTACCACGTTTAGGAATCAGCCCCAGCATTTT	CASSTTFRNQPQHF
TRBV6-5	TRBD1	.	TRBJ2-7	TGTGCCAGCAGGAGACAGGGGGGTTACGAGCAGTACTTC	CASRRQGGYEQYF
TRBV2	.	.	TRBJ2-1	TGTGCCAGCAACTTTCCTGGGGAGCAGTTCTTC	CASNFPGEQFF
TRBV28	.	.	TRBJ1-5	TGTGCCAGCAGTTTACTTAGTAGCAATCAGCCCCAGCATTTT	CASSLLSSNQPQHF
TRBV28	.	.	TRBJ1-2	TGTGCCAGCAGACCGGGCCCTAAAGTAAGCTACACCTTC	CASRPGPKVSYTF
TRBV2	.	.	TRBJ2-7	TGTGCCAGCAGTGAAGGGGTCGAGCAGTACTTC	CASSEGVEQYF
TRBV28	TRBD1	.	TRBJ1-2	TGTGCCAGCAGTCCGCCCGACAGGGGGGCGGTATATGGCTACACCTTC	CASSPPDRGAVYGYTF
TRBV5-4	.	.	TRBJ2-5	TGTGCCAGCAGCGGGCAGGGGGGCGCGAAGACCCAGTACTTC	CASSGQGGAKTQYF
TRBV7-2	TRBD1	.	TRBJ1-5	TGTGCCAGCAGTTCGCAGGGGGGTTACAATCAGCCCCAGCATTTT	CASSSQGGYNQPQHF
TRBV5-4	.	.	TRBJ2-3	TGTGCCAGCAGCTTGGGCGGGATCAGCACAGATACGCAGTATTTT	CASSLGGISTDTQYF
TRBV28	.	.	TRBJ1-3	TGTGCCAGCAGTGTAAACTCTGGAAACACCATATATTTT	CASSVNSGNTIYF
TRBV5-6	.	.	TRBJ1-2	TGTGCCAGCAGCTTGCGTGGGGGCAGTTATGGCTACACCTTC	CASSLRGGSYGYTF
TRBV5-1	.	.	TRBJ2-5	TGCGCCAGCAGCCTGGACGCTGGATCAAGGGAGACCCAGTACTTC	CASSLDAGSRETQYF
TRBV19	.	.	TRBJ2-2	TGTGCCAGTAAACCCAGGACAGCCTTGAACACCGGGGAGCTGTTTTTT	CASKPRTALNTGELFF
TRBV7-9	.	.	TRBJ2-7	TGTGCCAGCGGGGACTTCTCCTACGAGCAGTACTTC	CASGDFSYEQYF
TRBV7-6	.	.	TRBJ2-7	TGTGCCAGCAGCTTAGCAAGAGGGGAGCAGTACTTC	CASSLARGEQYF
TRBV18	TRBD2	.	TRBJ2-1	TGTGCCAGCTCACCCGGACTAGCGGGAGGGCCAGGTGAGCAGTTCTTC	CASSPGLAGGPGEQFF
TRBV4-1	.	.	TRBJ2-7	TGCGCCAGCAGCCAAGCCGTCTCGCGGGGCTCCTACGAGCAGTACTTC	CASSQAVSRGSYEQYF
TRBV7-3	.	.	TRBJ1-2	TGCGCCAGCAGCGTTGCCGGGGTGAGCTATGGCTACACCTTC	CASSVAGVSYGYTF
TRBV28	TRBD2	.	TRBJ2-7	TGTGCCAGCAGTTTTCCTAGCGGGAGGGCCTCCTCCGAGCAGTACTTC	CASSFPSGRASSEQYF
TRBV7-3	.	once	TRBJ2-2	TGTGCCAGCAGCTTAACCAGTAGCGGGGAGCTGTTTTTT	CASSLTSSGELFF
TRBV27	TRBD2	few	TRBJ2-7	TGTGCCAGCAGTGCCCCAGGGAGCGGGAGAGGCTACGAGCAGTACTTC	CASSAPGSGRGYEQYF
TRBV12-2	.	.	TRBJ2-7	TGTGCAAGTCGCTTACGTACAGGGCCCTACGAGCAGTACTTC	CASRLRTGPYEQYF
TRBV14	.	.	TRBJ2-2	TGTGCCAGCAGCCCAATGGGGGGAGCGAACACCGGGGAGCTGTTTTTT	CASSPMGGANTGELFF
TRBV10-1	.	once	TRBJ2-2	TGCGCCAACACTCGGGACGGGAGACGGACCGGGGAGCTGTTTTTT	CANTRDGRRTGELFF
TRBV6-1	TRBD2	.	TRBJ2-7	TGTGCCAGCAGTGAGTCGGCGGGAGGACCCTACGAGCAGTACTTC	CASSESAGGPYEQYF
TRBV21-1	.	.	TRBJ1-2	TGTGCCAGCAGCAAAGCGCAGGCAGGGGATGGCTACACCTTC	CASSKAQAGDGYTF
TRBV5-5	.	.	TRBJ1-5	TGTGCCATCGCATGGAGGTTGGGGGAAGGTCAGCCCCAGCATTTT	CAIAWRLGEGQPQHF
TRBV4-1	.	many	TRBJ2-3	TGCGCCAGCAGCCTCCTGGGGGGTTCAGATACGCAGTATTTT	CASSLLGGSDTQYF
TRBV7-2	.	.	TRBJ2-7	TGTGCCAGCAGCCCACACGGGACACCGGACTACGAGCAGTACTTC	CASSPHGTPDYEQYF
TRBV29-1	.	.	TRBJ1-2	TGCAGCGTTGAAGATCAAGGAGGGAGTGGCTACACCTTC	CSVEDQGGSGYTF
TRBV7-9	.	.	TRBJ2-7	TGTGCCAGCAGCTCAGGGGCAGCTTCTTCCTACGAGCAGTACTTC	CASSSGAASSYEQYF
TRBV25-1	.	.	TRBJ2-1	TGTGCCAGCACGCGTAGAGATGAGCAGTTCTTC	CASTRRDEQFF
TRBV5-1	.	.	TRBJ1-2	TGCGCCAGCAGCTCCCTCGGAGGGGGACCGAACTATGGCTACACCTTC	CASSSLGGGPNYGYTF
TRBV20-1	.	many	TRBJ2-7	TGCAGTGCTGAAGACGGCTACGAGCAGTACTTC	CSAEDGYEQYF
TRBV2	.	.	TRBJ2-4	TGTGCCAGCACCCTCCAGGTTCTGTTAGCCAAAAACATTCAGTACTTC	CASTLQVLLAKNIQYF
TRBV18	.	.	TRBJ2-2	TGTGCCAGCTCACCATGGACAGCCACCGGGGAGCTGTTTTTT	CASSPWTATGELFF
TRBV5-1	TRBD2	.	TRBJ2-1	TGCGCCAGCAGTTTAGGACTGAGCGGGAGCTCCTACAATGAGCAGTTCTTC	CASSLGLSGSSYNEQFF
TRBV18	.	.	TRBJ1-6	TGTGCCAGCTCACCAAACCAGCAAGGCGGGGATTCACCCCTCCACTTT	CASSPNQQGGDSPLHF
TRBV5-6	TRBD1	few	TRBJ2-7	TGTGCCAGCAGCGCCGGGACAGGGGGCCGCGACGAGCAGTACTTC	CASSAGTGGRDEQYF
TRBV18	.	.	TRBJ2-2	TGTGCCAGCTCACCACGGAACGGGGAGCTGTTTTTT	CASSPRNGELFF
TRBV27	.	.	TRBJ1-5	TGTGCCAGCAGTCCCCGAGACAGGTTGCCCCAGCATTTT	CASSPRDRLPQHF
TRBV10-1	TRBD2	.	TRBJ2-1	TGCGCCAGCAGCGGACTAGCGGGAGTTCTCCACAATGAGCAGTTCTTC	CASSGLAGVLHNEQFF
TRBV7-2	TRBD2	.	TRBJ2-7	TGTGCCAGCAGATCGAGACTAGCGGGAGGAACCGAGCAGTACTTC	CASRSRLAGGTEQYF